This T cell receptor (beta chain) was identified during a study of OX40 agonist ivuxolimab in advanced cancers. Study-level information: Cohort: approximately 79% men, mean age approximately 64, aged about 20 to 90. The study, taken as a whole, reports: With doses of 0.1 to 3.0 mg/kg, CD4+ and CD8+ blood T cells had undergone clonal expansion by week 6.

As to this clone: Its antigen is undetermined.

Germline CDR1 is MGHRA and CDR2 is YSYEKL. This CDR3 spans 16 amino acids. Method: immunoSEQ multiplex PCR; TCRdb's copy keeps in-frame clones and lacks some. The top ten clones hold approximately 14% of a sample with 70,000 to 80,000 clones, about 94% of them seen once. This sample comprised CD4+ or CD8+ T cells sorted from blood, obtained in a trial of the OX40 agonist ivuxolimab. This clonotype originated in an adult with an advanced solid tumor such as melanoma, head and neck, liver or kidney cancer. V is TRBV4-1 and J is TRBJ2-5; 8 bases align to TRBD1. The DNA end lines up better with TRBJ2-7; the J call may be wrong. CDR3 protein: CASSQATGAGPYEQYF. The CDR3 coding sequence is TGCGCCAGCAGCCAGGCGACAGGGGCCGGCCCCTACGAGCAGTACTTC.